What follows describes a single T cell receptor (beta chain). No antigen is known for it. These data come from a study of glioma-infiltrating T cells after dendritic cell vaccination. The wider study: At biweekly intervals, patients got three intradermal dendritic cell vaccine injections.

Trimming shortened V by 0 bases and J by 5 bases, and 10 bases separated the two germline ends. This CDR3 contains 14 residues. CDR1 is KGHSH, CDR2 LQKENI, per germline. Study outcomes and limitations: Longer survival after dendritic cell vaccination followed higher pretreatment TIL content.

Clones were sequenced by immunoSEQ multiplex PCR, and TCRdb holds only the in-frame ones, with some missing. The sample consists of about 49,000 clones, less than 90% of them appearing once. The receptor's source is a human donor with glioblastoma. The V and J genes are TRBV18 and TRBJ1-1, with D possibly TRBD1 on 6 matching bases. Here the sequenced sample was blood, taken before dendritic cell vaccination. The CDR3 region is CASSPPGARTEAFF. The CDR3 coding sequence is TGTGCCAGCTCACCACCGGGGGCTCGGACTGAAGCTTTCTTT.